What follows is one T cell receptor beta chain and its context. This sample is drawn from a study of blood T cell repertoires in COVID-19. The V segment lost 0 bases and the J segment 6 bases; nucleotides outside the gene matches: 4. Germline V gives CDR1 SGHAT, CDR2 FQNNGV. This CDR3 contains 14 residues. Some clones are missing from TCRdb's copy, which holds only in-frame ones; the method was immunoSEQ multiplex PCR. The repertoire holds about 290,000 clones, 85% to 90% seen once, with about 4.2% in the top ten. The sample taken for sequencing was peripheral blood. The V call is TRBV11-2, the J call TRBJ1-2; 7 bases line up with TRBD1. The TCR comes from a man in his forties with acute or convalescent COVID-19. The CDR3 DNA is TGTGCCAGCAGCTTAGATCAGCAGGGGGATGGCTACACCTTC. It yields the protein CASSLDQQGDGYTF.